This T cell receptor beta chain was recorded in a study of blood T cell repertoires in COVID-19. This clone was seen only a few times. Authors' data handling: For nucleated cells, counts were estimated from reference gene primer amplification. The data were produced by immunoSEQ multiplex PCR, yet TCRdb's version contains in-frame clones alone and is incomplete. For V, J and clone size, that table is used; D and trimming come from the DNA. The table has hundreds of thousands of clones, about 90% seen once; the top ten hold around 3%. Germline V gene sequence: CDR1 MDHEN, CDR2 SYDVKM. The CDR3 consists of 18 residues. V lost 5 bases and J lost 3; bases outside the gene matches: 11.

The chain joins TRBV28 to TRBJ2-5, with 14 nucleotides matching TRBD2. The sequencing sample was made of PBMCs or T cells enriched from blood (not recorded which). The receptor was isolated from a woman aged 25-40 years who had recovered from COVID-19. The CDR3 DNA follows: TGTGCCAGCAGTCCCGGGACTAGCGGGAGAGGTTTGGAAGAGACCCAGTACTTC. It yields the protein CASSPGTSGRGLEETQYF.